The clone carrying this T cell receptor beta chain was counted once. Its antigen is as yet unknown. 13 Jbeta primers and 60 Vbeta primers were used for the PCR. Profiling relied on immunoSEQ multiplex PCR, and the TCRdb table lists in-frame clones only, not all of them. The sample includes 150,000 to 200,000 clones, around 68% of them seen just once. This specimen comes from a study of cytomegalovirus exposure and HLA in healthy donors. V lost 5 bases, J lost 5 bases, and 15 bases stayed unmatched. Germline V gene lookup returns CDR1 MNHNY and CDR2 SVGAGI (reference sequence). The CDR3 sequence is 16 residues long. Study findings and constraints: Several of the most significant clusters appeared linked to common viral pathogens, based on a later analysis. A later analysis showed HLA-associated TCR beta chains outstripping equally common others in clonal expansion. The HLA-A and HLA-B alleles of most subjects were reportedly predicted accurately from TCR beta sequences.

The chain joins TRBV6-6 to TRBJ2-7; 7 bases are a match to TRBD1. This clonotype was sampled from a man aged 25 to 40 in good health and CMV-seropositive. The source material was PBMCs. CDR3 sequence reads: CASSPPWGTDQNEQYF. In nucleotides, the CDR3 is TGTGCCAGCAGTCCCCCCTGGGGGACAGATCAAAACGAGCAGTACTTC.